The 9 T cell receptor beta chains below were found in one sample sequenced in a study of T cells after somatic rescue of genetic block (dated by TCRdb to the early 2020s). The method was the immunoSEQ multiplex PCR assay. TCRdb limited this immuneACCESS table to in-frame rearrangements with V and J called. A share of clones is missing; checked studies link under half to unresolved V genes, and the rest is unexplained. Across this sample there are 60,000 to 90,000 clones, with approximately 91% seen only once. Together, the top ten hold about 3% of the sample. The sequenced material came from peripheral blood mononuclear cells (PBMCs). Receptors were obtained from a man aged 25 to 40.

The V and J genes are TRBV27 and TRBJ2-7, with 11 nucleotides matching TRBD1. The CDR3 extends over 12 amino acids. CDR1 and CDR2 from the germline V gene are MNHEY and SMNVEV (reference sequence). J lost 7 bases, V lost 8 bases, and 4 bases had no gene match. The CDR3 sequence is CASGTGGREQYF. CDR3 coding DNA: TGTGCCAGCGGGACAGGGGGTCGGGAGCAGTACTTC.

The chain combines TRBV5-4 with TRBJ2-2; D is undetermined. The CDR3 spans 12 residues. Germline CDR1 SGHNT, CDR2 YYREEE (reference sequence). Trimming cost V 4 bases and J 9 bases, with 10 bases left between them. CDR3 sequence: CASSGPDRELFF. As DNA, the CDR3 is TGTGCCAGCAGCGGCCCCGATCGGGAGCTGTTTTTT.

The chain couples TRBV5-4 to TRBJ2-1; D gene ambiguous. The V gene lost 10 bases and the J gene lost 0 bases, with 8 bases spanning the gap. CDR3 size: 12 residues. Germline CDR1 and CDR2: SGHNT and YYREEE (reference sequence). CDR3 residues: CAAGSSYNEQFF. DNA of the CDR3: TGTGCCGCCGGCAGCTCCTACAATGAGCAGTTCTTC.

This chain uses TRBV7-2 with TRBJ2-1, with 9 bases identical to TRBD2. Losses at the gene ends were 5 bases for V and 10 bases for J; bases not matched to a gene: 18. This CDR3 is 17 amino acids long. The V gene's germline CDR1 is SGHTA and CDR2 FQGNSA. The CDR3 sequence: CASSLTAGLAGVGEQFF. The CDR3 nucleotides read TGTGCCAGCAGCCTTACCGCGGGGTTAGCGGGAGTGGGGGAGCAGTTCTTC.

This CDR3 reads CASSERQANTEAFF. The CDR3 nucleotides read TGTGCCAGCAGTGAACGACAGGCGAACACTGAAGCTTTCTTT. This rearrangement joins TRBV2 to TRBJ1-1; maybe TRBD1 (6 bases). The V end lost 2 bases, the J end lost 1 base, and 8 bases lay between the germline ends. Germline values: CDR1 SNHLY, CDR2 FYNNEI. The CDR3 is made up of 14 amino acids.

This chain connects TRBV19 to TRBJ1-3; unclear D gene. The germline V gene encodes CDR1 LNHDA and CDR2 SQIVND (reference sequence). The CDR3 is 15 amino acids. V dropped 3 bases and J dropped 1 base, with 10 bases sitting between them. This chain's CDR3 is CASSMWSSSGNTIYF. The CDR3, as DNA: TGTGCCAGTAGTATGTGGAGCTCTTCTGGAAACACCATATATTTT.

The chain employs TRBV18 and TRBJ2-4; 7 bases line up with TRBD2. With 4 bases clipped from V and 1 base from J, the junction kept 4 bases outside the gene matches. CDR1 and CDR2 (germline): KGHSH, LQKENI. CDR3 size: 15 residues. CDR3 coding DNA: TGTGCCAGCTCACTCCCGACTAGCGCCAAAAACATTCAGTACTTC. Protein: CASSLPTSAKNIQYF.

This chain uses TRBV5-1 with TRBJ1-1; D not resolved. CDR3 length equals 13 residues. Looked up from germline, CDR1 is SGHRS and CDR2 is YFSETQ. V was shortened by 4 bases and J by 1 base, with 8 bases between the two germline ends. The CDR3 loop reads CASSRTGNTEAFF. In DNA, the CDR3 is TGCGCCAGCAGCCGTACCGGGAACACTGAAGCTTTCTTT.

The genes are TRBV27 and TRBJ1-5, with 7 bases matching TRBD1. This CDR3 is 14 amino acids long. V trimming: 4 bases; J trimming: 3 bases; junction bases outside the gene matches: 3. The germline CDR1 and CDR2 sequences are MNHEY and SMNVEV (reference sequence). The CDR3 sequence is CASSSQGINQPQHF. The CDR3 DNA reads as TGTGCCAGCAGTTCACAGGGGATCAATCAGCCCCAGCATTTT.